The present TCR beta chain was sequenced within a study of CD8 T cells in ankylosing spondylitis. Study outcomes and limitations: Typical of ankylosing spondylitis blood, it appeared, was a TCR beta motif of about eight highly homologous variants. Matched ankylosing spondylitis synovial fluid reportedly showed significant enrichment of disease-linked clones. In reactive arthritis synovial fluid and blood, some motif variants had been reported before.

This clonotype was observed a handful of times. As yet, its antigen is unknown. Using quantitative 5'-RACE with molecular barcodes, the authors made TCR beta libraries. TCRdb ran MiXCR on the 5' RACE reads and lists one entry per CDR3 protein. The sample lists around 490,000 distinct CDR3 sequences, less than 6% seen once, with roughly 3.5% in the top ten. Trimming removed 5 bases at V and 6 bases at J, with 8 bases between. The V gene's germline CDR1 is MNHEY and CDR2 SVGEGT. The CDR3 is made up of 12 amino acids. V gene TRBV6-2 or TRBV6-3 combines with J gene TRBJ1-5; D gene ambiguous. This clonotype was sampled from a male donor with ankylosing spondylitis. Source material: blood, either unsorted or a sorted T cell fraction (not recorded which). Here the CDR3 DNA reads TGTGCCAGCAGTGTATCTGGTCAGCCCCAGCATTTT. Encoded protein: CASSVSGQPQHF.